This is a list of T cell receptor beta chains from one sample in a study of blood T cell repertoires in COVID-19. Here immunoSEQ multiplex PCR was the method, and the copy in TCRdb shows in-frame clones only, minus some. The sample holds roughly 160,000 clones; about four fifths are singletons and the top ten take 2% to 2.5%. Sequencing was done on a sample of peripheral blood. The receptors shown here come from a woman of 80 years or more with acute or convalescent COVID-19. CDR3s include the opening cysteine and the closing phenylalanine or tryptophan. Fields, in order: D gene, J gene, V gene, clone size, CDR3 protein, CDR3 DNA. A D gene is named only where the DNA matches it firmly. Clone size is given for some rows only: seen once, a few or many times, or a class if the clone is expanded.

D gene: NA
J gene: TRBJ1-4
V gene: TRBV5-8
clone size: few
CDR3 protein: CASSLQRTNEKLFF
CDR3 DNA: TGTGCCAGCAGCTTGCAACGGACTAATGAAAAACTGTTTTTT

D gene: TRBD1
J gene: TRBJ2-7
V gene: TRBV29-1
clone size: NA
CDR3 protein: CSVASPGQRTYEQYF
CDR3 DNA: TGCAGCGTTGCGAGTCCGGGACAGCGAACCTACGAGCAGTACTTC

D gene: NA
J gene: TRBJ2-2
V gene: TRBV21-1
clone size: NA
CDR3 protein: CASSKVAERPGELFF
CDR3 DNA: TGTGCCAGCAGCAAAGTGGCGGAGCGCCCCGGGGAGCTGTTTTTT

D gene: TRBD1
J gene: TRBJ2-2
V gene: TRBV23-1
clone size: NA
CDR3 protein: CASSQGTGGEWAGELFF
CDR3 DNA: TGCGCCAGCAGTCAGGGGACAGGGGGCGAATGGGCCGGGGAGCTGTTTTTT

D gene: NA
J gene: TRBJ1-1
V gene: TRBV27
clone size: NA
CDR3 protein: CASSPAGNTEAFF
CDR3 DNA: TGTGCCAGCAGTCCCGCAGGGAACACTGAAGCTTTCTTT

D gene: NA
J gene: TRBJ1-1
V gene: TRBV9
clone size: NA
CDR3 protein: CASSPQIGQGRDTEAFF
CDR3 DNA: TGTGCCAGCAGCCCCCAGATCGGTCAGGGGAGAGACACTGAAGCTTTCTTT

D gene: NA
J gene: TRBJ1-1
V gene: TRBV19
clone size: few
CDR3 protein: CASSIEAVGTEAFF
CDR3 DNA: TGTGCCAGTAGTATCGAGGCGGTGGGCACTGAAGCTTTCTTT

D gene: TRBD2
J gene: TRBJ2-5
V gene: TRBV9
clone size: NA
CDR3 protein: CASSGGTSGGAGETQYF
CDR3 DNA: TGTGCCAGCAGCGGAGGGACTAGCGGGGGGGCCGGGGAGACCCAGTACTTC

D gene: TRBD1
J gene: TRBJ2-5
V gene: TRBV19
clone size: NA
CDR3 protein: CASSTDREETQYF
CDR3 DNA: TGTGCCAGTAGTACGGACAGGGAGGAGACCCAGTACTTC

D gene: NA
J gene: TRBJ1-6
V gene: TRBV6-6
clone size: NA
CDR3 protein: CASSSTGGSPLHF
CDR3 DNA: TGTGCCAGCAGTTCTACGGGGGGTTCACCCCTCCACTTT

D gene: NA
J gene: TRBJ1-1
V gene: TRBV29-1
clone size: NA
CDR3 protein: CSVEEAEGAEAFF
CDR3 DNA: TGCAGCGTTGAAGAGGCCGAGGGAGCTGAAGCTTTCTTT

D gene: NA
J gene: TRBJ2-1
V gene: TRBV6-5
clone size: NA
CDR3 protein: CASRRTVSINEQFF
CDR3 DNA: TGTGCCAGCAGGAGAACAGTGTCGATCAATGAGCAGTTCTTC

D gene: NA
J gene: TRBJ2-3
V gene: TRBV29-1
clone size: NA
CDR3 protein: CSVSRRARTDTQYF
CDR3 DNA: TGCAGCGTTTCTCGCAGGGCCCGCACAGATACGCAGTATTTT

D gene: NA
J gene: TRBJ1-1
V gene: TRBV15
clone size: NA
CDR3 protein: CATSRDYGGDTEAFF
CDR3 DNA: TGTGCCACCAGCAGAGATTACGGGGGGGACACTGAAGCTTTCTTT

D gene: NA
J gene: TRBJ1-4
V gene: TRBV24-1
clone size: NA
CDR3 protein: CATSDPLSEKLFF
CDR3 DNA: TGTGCCACCAGTGACCCCCTTAGTGAAAAACTGTTTTTT

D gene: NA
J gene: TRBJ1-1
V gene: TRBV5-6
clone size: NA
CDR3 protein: CASSGVAFPIEAFF
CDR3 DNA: TGTGCCAGCAGCGGTGTCGCGTTTCCCATTGAAGCTTTCTTT

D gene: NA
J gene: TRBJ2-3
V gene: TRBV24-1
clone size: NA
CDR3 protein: CATSDPTEPPGRDTQYF
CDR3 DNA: TGTGCCACCAGTGACCCGACTGAACCCCCCGGCAGAGATACGCAGTATTTT

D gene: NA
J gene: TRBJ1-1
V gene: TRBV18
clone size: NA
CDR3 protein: CASSPPSLLTGDTEAFF
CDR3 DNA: TGTGCCAGCTCACCACCCTCACTGCTGACAGGCGACACTGAAGCTTTCTTT

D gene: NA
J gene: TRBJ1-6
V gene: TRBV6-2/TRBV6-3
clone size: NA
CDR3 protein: CASSYGATGFNSPLHF
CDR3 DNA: TGTGCCAGCAGTTACGGGGCAACAGGGTTTAATTCACCCCTCCACTTT

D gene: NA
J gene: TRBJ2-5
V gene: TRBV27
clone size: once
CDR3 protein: CASSPRQAQETQYF
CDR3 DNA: TGTGCCAGCAGCCCCAGGCAGGCTCAAGAGACCCAGTACTTC

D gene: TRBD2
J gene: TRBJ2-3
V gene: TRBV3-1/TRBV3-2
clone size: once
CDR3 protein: CASSQDLSGRATDTQYF
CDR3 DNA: TGTGCCAGCAGCCAAGATCTGAGCGGGAGGGCGACAGATACGCAGTATTTT

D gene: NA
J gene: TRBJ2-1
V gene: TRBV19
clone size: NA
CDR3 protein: CASSIDPGSNEQFF
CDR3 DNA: TGTGCCAGTAGTATTGATCCAGGGTCGAATGAGCAGTTCTTC

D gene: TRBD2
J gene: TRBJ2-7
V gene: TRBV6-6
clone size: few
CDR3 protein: CASSFLGLAGTYEQYF
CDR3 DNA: TGTGCCAGCAGTTTTTTAGGACTAGCGGGGACCTACGAGCAGTACTTC

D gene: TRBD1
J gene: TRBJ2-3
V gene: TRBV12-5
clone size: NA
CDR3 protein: CASGPGQGLTDTQYF
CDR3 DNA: TGTGCTAGTGGCCCCGGACAGGGGCTCACAGATACGCAGTATTTT

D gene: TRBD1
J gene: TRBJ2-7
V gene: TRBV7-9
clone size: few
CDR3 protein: CASSPGQGRSYEQYF
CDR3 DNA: TGTGCCAGCAGCCCCGGACAGGGTAGGTCCTACGAGCAGTACTTC

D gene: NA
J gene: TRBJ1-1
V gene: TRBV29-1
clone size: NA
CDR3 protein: CSGWSTANTEAFF
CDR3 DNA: TGCAGCGGGTGGTCCACAGCGAACACTGAAGCTTTCTTT

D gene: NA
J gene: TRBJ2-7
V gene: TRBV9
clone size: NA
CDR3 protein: CASSADTYSYEQYF
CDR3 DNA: TGTGCCAGCAGCGCAGACACCTACTCCTACGAGCAGTACTTC

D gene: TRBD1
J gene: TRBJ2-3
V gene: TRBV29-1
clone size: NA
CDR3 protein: CSVEQGEDTQYF
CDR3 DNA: TGCAGCGTTGAACAGGGGGAAGATACGCAGTATTTT